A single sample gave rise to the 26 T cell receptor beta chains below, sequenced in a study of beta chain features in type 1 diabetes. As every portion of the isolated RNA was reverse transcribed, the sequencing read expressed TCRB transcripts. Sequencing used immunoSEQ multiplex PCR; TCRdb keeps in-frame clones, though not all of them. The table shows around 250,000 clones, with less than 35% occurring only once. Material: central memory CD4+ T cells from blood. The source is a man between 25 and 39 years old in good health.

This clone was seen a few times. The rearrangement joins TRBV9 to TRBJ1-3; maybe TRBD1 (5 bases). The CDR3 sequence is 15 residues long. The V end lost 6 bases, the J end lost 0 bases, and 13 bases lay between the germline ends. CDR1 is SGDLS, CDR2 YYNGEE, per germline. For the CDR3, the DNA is TGTGCCAGCAATACAGGCGAAGCCTCTGGAAACACCATATATTTT. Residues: CASNTGEASGNTIYF. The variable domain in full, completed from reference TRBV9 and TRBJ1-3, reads DSGVTQTPKHLITATGQRVTLRCSPRSGDLSVYWYQQSLDQGLQFLIQYYNGEERAKGNILERFSAQQFPDLHSELNLSSLELGDSALYFCASNTGEASGNTIYFGEGSWLTVV.

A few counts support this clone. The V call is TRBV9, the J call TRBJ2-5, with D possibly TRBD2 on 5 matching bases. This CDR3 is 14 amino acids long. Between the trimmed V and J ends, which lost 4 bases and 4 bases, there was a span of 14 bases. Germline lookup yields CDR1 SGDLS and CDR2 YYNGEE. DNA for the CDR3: TGTGCCAGCAGCACCACCGTTGAGGGAGAGACCCAGTACTTC. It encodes CASSTTVEGETQYF.

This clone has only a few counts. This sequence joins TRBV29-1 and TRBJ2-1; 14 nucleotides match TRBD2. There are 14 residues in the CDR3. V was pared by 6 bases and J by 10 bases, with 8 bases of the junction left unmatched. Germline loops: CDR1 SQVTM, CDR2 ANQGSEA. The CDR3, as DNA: TGCAGCGTCCGAGGACTAGCGGGGGGCGAGGAGCAGTTCTTC. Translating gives CSVRGLAGGEEQFF.

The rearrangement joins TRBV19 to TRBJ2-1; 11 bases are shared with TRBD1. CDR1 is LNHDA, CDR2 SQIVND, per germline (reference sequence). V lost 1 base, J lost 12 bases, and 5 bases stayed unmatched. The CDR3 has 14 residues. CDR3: CASSIAGQGAGQFF. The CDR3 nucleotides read TGTGCCAGTAGTATAGCTGGACAGGGGGCTGGGCAGTTCTTC.

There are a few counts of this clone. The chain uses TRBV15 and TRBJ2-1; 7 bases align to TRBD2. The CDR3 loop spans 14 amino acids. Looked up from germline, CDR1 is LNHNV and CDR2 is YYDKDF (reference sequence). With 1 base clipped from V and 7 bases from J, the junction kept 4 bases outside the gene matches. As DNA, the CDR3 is TGTGCCACCAGCAGAGCCGTGGGAGGGAATGAGCAGTTCTTC. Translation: CATSRAVGGNEQFF. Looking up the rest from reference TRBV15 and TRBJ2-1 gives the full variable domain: DAMVIQNPRYQVTQFGKPVTLSCSQTLNHNVMYWYQQKSSQAPKLLFHYYDKDFNNEADTPDNFQSRRPNTSFCFLDIRSPGLGDTAMYLCATSRAVGGNEQFFGPGTRLTVL.

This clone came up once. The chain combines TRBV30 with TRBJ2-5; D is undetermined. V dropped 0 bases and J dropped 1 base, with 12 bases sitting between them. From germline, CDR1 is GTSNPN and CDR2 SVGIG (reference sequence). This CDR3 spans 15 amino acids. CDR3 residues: CAWSVLVVGQETQYF. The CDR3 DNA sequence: TGTGCCTGGAGTGTTCTGGTAGTGGGCCAAGAGACCCAGTACTTC.

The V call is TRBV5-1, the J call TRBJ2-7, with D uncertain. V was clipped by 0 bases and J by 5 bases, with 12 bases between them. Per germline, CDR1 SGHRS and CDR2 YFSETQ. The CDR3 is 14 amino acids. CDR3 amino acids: CASSLAVGVHEQYF. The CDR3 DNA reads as TGCGCCAGCAGCTTGGCCGTCGGCGTCCACGAGCAGTACTTC.

The DNA of the CDR3 is TGCAGCGTTGATCTAGGCCCAGGGTCAAACACCTTC. Protein: CSVDLGPGSNTF. The rearrangement joins TRBV29-1 to TRBJ1-2; D possibly corresponds to TRBD1 (5 bases). Germline-derived CDR1 and CDR2 are SQVTM and ANQGSEA. V was clipped by 3 bases and J by 12 bases, with 17 bases between them. The CDR3 is made up of 12 amino acids.

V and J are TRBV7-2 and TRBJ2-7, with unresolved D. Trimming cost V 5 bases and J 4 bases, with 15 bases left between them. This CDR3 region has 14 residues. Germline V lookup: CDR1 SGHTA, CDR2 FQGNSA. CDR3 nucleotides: TGTGCCAGCAGCACCCGCGTGGGAATTTACGAGCAGTACTTC. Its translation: CASSTRVGIYEQYF.

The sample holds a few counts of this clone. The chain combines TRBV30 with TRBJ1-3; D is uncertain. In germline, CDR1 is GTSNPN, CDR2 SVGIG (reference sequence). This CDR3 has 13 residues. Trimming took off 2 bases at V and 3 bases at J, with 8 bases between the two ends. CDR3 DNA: TGTGCCTGGAGTTTTCCTGGTGGAAACACCATATATTTT. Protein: CAWSFPGGNTIYF.

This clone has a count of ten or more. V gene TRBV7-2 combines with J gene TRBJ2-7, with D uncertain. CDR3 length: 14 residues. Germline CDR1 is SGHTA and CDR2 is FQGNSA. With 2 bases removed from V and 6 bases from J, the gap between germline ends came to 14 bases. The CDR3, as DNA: TGTGCCAGCAGCTTACGTACGTCGCCCCCCGAGCAGTACTTC. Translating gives CASSLRTSPPEQYF.

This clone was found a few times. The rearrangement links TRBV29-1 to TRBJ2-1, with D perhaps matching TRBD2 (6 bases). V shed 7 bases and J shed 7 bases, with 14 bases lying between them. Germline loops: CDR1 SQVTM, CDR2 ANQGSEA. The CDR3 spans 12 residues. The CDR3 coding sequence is TGCAGCGCCTCCCGGGGAGGAAATGAGCAGTTCTTC. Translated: CSASRGGNEQFF.

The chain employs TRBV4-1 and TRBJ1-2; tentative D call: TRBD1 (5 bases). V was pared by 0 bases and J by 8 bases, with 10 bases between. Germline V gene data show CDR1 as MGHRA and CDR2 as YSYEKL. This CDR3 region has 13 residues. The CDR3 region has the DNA TGCGCCAGCAGCCAAGAGGCCGGGGCCGGCTACACCTTC. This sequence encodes CASSQEAGAGYTF.

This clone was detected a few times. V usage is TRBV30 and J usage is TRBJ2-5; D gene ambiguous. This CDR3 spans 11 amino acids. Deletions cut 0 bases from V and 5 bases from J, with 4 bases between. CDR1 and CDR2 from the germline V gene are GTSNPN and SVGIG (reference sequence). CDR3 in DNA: TGTGCCTGGAGTGTGAAGGAGACCCAGTACTTC. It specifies CAWSVKETQYF.

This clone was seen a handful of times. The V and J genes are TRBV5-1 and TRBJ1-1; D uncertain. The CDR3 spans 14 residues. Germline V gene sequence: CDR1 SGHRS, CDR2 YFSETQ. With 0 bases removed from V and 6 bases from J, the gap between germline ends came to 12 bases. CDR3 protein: CASSLAAQRSEAFF. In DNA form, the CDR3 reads TGCGCCAGCAGCTTGGCCGCTCAGAGGTCTGAAGCTTTCTTT. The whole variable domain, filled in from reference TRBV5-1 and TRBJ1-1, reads KAGVTQTPRYLIKTRGQQVTLSCSPISGHRSVSWYQQTPGQGLQFLFEYFSETQRNKGNFPGRFSGRQFSNSRSEMNVSTLELGDSALYLCASSLAAQRSEAFFGQGTRLTVV.

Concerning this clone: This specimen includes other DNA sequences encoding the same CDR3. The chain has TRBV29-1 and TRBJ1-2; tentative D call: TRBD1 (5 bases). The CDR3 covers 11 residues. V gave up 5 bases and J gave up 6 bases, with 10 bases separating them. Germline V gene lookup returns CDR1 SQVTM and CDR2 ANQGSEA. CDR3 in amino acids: CSVRGVDGYTF. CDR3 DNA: TGCAGCGTTCGAGGGGTGGATGGCTACACCTTC.

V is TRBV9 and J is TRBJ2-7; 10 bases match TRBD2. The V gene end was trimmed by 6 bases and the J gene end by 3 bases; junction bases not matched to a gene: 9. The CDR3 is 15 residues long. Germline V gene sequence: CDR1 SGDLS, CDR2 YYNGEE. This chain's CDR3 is CASTPTSGALYEQYF. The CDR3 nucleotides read TGTGCCAGCACCCCTACTAGCGGGGCTCTCTACGAGCAGTACTTC. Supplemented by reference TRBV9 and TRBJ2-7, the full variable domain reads DSGVTQTPKHLITATGQRVTLRCSPRSGDLSVYWYQQSLDQGLQFLIQYYNGEERAKGNILERFSAQQFPDLHSELNLSSLELGDSALYFCASTPTSGALYEQYFGPGTRLTVT.

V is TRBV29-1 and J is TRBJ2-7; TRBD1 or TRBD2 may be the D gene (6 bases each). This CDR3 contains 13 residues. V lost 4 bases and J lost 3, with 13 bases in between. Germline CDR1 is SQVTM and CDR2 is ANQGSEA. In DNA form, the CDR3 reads TGCAGCGTTGGGGGGGACAAGCTCTACGAGCAGTACTTC. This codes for CSVGGDKLYEQYF.

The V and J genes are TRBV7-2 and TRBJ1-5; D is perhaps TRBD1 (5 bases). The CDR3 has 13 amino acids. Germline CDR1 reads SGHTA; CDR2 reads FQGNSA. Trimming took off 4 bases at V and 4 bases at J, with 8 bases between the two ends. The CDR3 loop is CASSSGRNQPQHF. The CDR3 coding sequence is TGTGCCAGCAGCTCGGGACGTAATCAGCCCCAGCATTTT.

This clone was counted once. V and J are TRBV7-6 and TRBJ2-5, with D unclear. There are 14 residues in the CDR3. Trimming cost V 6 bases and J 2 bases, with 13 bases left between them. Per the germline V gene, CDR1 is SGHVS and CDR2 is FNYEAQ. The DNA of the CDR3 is TGTGCCAGCAGGTTGCCGGGCCTTCAAGAGACCCAGTACTTC. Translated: CASRLPGLQETQYF.

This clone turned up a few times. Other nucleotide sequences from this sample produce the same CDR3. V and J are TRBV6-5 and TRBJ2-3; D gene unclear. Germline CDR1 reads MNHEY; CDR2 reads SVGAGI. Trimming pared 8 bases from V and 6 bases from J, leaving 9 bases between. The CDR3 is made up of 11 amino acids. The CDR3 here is CASSLGDTQYF. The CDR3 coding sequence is TGTGCCAGCTCCCTGGGGGATACGCAGTATTTT.

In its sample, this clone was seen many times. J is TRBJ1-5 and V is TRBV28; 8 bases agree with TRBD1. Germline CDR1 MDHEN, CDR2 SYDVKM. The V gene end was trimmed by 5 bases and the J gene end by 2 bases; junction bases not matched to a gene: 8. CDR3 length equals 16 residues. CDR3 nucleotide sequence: TGTGCCAGCAGTACGACCGGACAGGGAGGCAATCAGCCCCAGCATTTT. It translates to CASSTTGQGGNQPQHF.

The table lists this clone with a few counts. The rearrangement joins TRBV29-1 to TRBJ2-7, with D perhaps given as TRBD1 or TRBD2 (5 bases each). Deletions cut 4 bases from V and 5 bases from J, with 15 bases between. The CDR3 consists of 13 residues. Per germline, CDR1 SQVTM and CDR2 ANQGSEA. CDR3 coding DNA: TGCAGCGTTGGGACCGGGACCTTCGACGAGCAGTACTTC. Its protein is CSVGTGTFDEQYF.

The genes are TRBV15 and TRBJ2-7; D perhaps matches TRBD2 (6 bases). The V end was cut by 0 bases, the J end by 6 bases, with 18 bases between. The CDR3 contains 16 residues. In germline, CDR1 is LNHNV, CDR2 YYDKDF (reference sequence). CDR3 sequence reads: CATSRDRVADSSEQYF. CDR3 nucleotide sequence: TGTGCCACCAGCAGAGATAGAGTAGCGGACTCTTCCGAGCAGTACTTC.

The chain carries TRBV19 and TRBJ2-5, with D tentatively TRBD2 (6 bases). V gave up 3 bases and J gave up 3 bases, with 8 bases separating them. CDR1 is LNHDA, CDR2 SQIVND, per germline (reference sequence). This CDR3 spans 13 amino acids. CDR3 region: CASSMWGEETQYF. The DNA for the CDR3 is TGTGCCAGTAGTATGTGGGGGGAAGAGACCCAGTACTTC.

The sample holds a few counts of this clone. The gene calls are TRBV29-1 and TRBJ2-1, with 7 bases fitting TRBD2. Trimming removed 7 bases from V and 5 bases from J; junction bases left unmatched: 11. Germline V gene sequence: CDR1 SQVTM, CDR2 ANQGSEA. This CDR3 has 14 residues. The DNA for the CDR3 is TGCAGCGCCCCCCGAGCGGGAAATAACAATGAGCAGTTCTTC. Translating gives CSAPRAGNNNEQFF.